These T cell receptor beta chains were read from a single sample in a study of shared clonotypes between healthy human individuals. Produced via immunoSEQ multiplex PCR; TCRdb's table is partial and in-frame only. The data contain 2,100,000 or so clones, about 94% of them singletons. Sequences were obtained from naive CD4+ T cells sorted from blood. Every receptor here comes from a man aged 18 to 30 in good health. The CDR3 runs from the conserved cysteine through the conserved F or W. D genes are given only for firm matches. A row's size may be missing; if present it is once, few, many or a size class.

d_gene,j_gene,v_gene,abundance,CDR3nt,CDR3aa
.,TRBJ2-5,TRBV4-1,.,TGCGCCAGCAGCCAAGAGGGGATGGCCCAGTACTTC,CASSQEGMAQYF
.,TRBJ2-5,TRBV18,once,TGTGCCAGCTCACCGGTCAGGGGTCTCGTAGAGACCCAGTACTTC,CASSPVRGLVETQYF
.,TRBJ1-1,TRBV7-9,.,TGTGCCAGCAGCAAACAAGGGATGAACACTGAAGCTTTCTTT,CASSKQGMNTEAFF
.,TRBJ1-4,TRBV6-5,.,TGTGCCAGCAGCCGTACCGGGGCCGGTAATGAAAAACTGTTTTTT,CASSRTGAGNEKLFF
TRBD2,TRBJ2-3,TRBV7-8,.,TGTGCCAGCAGCTTAGTGACTAGCGGGGGTTACACAGATACGCAGTATTTT,CASSLVTSGGYTDTQYF
.,TRBJ2-1,TRBV6-1,.,TGTGCCAGCAGTGGGACGACCGGGGCCTATGAGCAGTTCTTC,CASSGTTGAYEQFF
.,TRBJ1-6,TRBV11-2,.,TGTGCCAGCAGCTTATTAGGGACCAATTCACCCCTCCACTTT,CASSLLGTNSPLHF
.,TRBJ1-5,TRBV7-9,few,TGTGCCAGCAGCTTACACGATCAGCCCCAGCATTTT,CASSLHDQPQHF
TRBD1,TRBJ1-2,TRBV30,.,TGTGCCTGGAGTCGCCGGGACAGGCCTAACTATGGCTACACCTTC,CAWSRRDRPNYGYTF
.,TRBJ2-1,TRBV7-2,.,TGTGCCAGCAGCTTAGTATCCCTTGGTGAGCAGTTCTTC,CASSLVSLGEQFF
TRBD1,TRBJ1-2,TRBV30,.,TGTGCCTGGAGACTGACCGGACAGGGTACCTATGGCTACACCTTC,CAWRLTGQGTYGYTF
.,TRBJ1-2,TRBV5-5,.,TGTGCCAGCAGCTTGGGCGCGCTAGGCGCTTTTGGCTACACCTTC,CASSLGALGAFGYTF
.,TRBJ1-6,TRBV7-9,.,TGTGCCAGCAGCTTAGTGGATAATTCACCCCTCCACTTT,CASSLVDNSPLHF
TRBD2,TRBJ2-5,TRBV5-1,.,TGCGCCAGCAGCTGGGGGACTAGCGGGATCAAGCGGCAAGAGACCCAGTACTTC,CASSWGTSGIKRQETQYF
.,TRBJ2-3,TRBV7-2,.,TGTGCCAGCAGCTTAAGTTCGGGGCCCGGAGGAGATACGCAGTATTTT,CASSLSSGPGGDTQYF
.,TRBJ1-1,TRBV6-5,once,TGTGCCAGCAGTTACCCGAGAGGTGAAGCTTTCTTT,CASSYPRGEAFF
TRBD1,TRBJ2-3,TRBV7-2,.,TGTGCCAGCAGCCCGAGGACAGGGAGGAGTACAGATACGCAGTATTTT,CASSPRTGRSTDTQYF
TRBD1,TRBJ2-7,TRBV2,once,TGTGCCAGCAGGAGGGGACAGTCGAACGAGCAGTACTTC,CASRRGQSNEQYF
.,TRBJ1-6,TRBV5-1,few,TGCGCCAGCAGCTTAGGGACCGCCAAATATTCACCCCTCCACTTT,CASSLGTAKYSPLHF
TRBD1,TRBJ1-2,TRBV29-1,.,TGCAGCGTTGAATTCCAGGTGGGACAGGCTAGTACCTTC,CSVEFQVGQASTF